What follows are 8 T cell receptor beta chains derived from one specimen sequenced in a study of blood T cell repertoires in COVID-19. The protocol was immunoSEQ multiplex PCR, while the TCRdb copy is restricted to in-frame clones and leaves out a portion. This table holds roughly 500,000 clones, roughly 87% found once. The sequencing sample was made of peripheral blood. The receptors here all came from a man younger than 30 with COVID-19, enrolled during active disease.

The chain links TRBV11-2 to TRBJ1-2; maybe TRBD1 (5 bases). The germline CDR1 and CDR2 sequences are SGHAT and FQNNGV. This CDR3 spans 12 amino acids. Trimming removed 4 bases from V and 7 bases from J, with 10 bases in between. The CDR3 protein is CASSSDSGGYTF. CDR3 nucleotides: TGTGCCAGCAGCTCAGACAGCGGTGGCTACACCTTC.

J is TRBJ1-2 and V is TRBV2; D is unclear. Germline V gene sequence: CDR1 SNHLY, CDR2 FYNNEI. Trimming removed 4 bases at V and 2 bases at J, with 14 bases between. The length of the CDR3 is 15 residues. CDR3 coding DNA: TGTGCCAGCAGTGTGATGGGAGGACGGAACTATGGCTACACCTTC. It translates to CASSVMGGRNYGYTF.

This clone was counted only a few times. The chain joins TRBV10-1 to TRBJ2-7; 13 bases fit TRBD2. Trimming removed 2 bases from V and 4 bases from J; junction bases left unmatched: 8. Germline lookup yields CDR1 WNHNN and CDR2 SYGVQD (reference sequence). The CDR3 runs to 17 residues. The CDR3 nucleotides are TGCGCCAGCAGTGAGAACGCCGGGACTAGCGGGGCGTACGAGCAGTACTTC. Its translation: CASSENAGTSGAYEQYF.

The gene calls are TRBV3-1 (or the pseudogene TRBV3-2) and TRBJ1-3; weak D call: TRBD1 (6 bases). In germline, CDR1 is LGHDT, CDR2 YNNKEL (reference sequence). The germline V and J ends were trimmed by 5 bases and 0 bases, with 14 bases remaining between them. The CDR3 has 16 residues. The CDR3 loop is CASSKTGTHSGNTIYF. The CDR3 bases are TGTGCCAGCAGCAAAACCGGGACACACTCTGGAAACACCATATATTTT.

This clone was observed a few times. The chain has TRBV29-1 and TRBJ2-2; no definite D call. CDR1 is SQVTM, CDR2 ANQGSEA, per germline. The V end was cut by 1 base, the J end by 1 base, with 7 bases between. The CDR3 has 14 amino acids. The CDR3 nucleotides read TGCAGCGTTGAAGTACAAGTGAACACCGGGGAGCTGTTTTTT. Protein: CSVEVQVNTGELFF.

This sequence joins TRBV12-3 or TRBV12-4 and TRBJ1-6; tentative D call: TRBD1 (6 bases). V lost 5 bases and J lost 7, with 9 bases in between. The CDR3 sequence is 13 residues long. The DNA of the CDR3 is TGTGCCAGCAGTGGACAGAACAATTCACCCCTCCACTTT. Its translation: CASSGQNNSPLHF.

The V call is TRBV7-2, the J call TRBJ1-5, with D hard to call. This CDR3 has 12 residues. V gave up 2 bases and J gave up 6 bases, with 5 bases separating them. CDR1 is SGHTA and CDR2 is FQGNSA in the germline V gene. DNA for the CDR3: TGTGCCAGCAGCTTAACCGGTCAGCCCCAGCATTTT. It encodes CASSLTGQPQHF.

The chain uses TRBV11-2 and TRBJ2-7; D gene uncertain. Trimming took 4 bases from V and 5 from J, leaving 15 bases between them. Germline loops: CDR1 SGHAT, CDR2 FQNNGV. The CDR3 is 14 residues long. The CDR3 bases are TGTGCCAGCAGCTCTCCCCCCCCTTATCACGAGCAGTACTTC. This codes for CASSSPPPYHEQYF.